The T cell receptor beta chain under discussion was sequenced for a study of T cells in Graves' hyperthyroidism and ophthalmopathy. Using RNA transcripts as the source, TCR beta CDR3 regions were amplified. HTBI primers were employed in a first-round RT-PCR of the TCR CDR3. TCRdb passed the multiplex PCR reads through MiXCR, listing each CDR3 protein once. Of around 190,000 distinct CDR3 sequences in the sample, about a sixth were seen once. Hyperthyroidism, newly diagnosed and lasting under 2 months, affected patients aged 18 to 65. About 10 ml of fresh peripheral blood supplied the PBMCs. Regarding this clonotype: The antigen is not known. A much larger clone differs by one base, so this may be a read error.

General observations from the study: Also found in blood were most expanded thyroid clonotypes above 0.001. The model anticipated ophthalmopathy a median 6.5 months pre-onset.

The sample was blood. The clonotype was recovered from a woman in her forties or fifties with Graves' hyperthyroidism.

CDR3 nucleotides: TGTACCAGCAGCCAAGTGGGCCTAGCGGGGGGGATCTTCTTC. This codes for CTSSQVGLAGGIFF. V and J are TRBV3-1 and TRBJ2-1; 12 bases align to TRBD2. Germline CDR1 and CDR2: LGHDT and YNNKEL (reference sequence). This CDR3 is built from 14 residues.